The 30 T cell receptor beta chains in this list originate from one sample, sequenced in a study of blood T cell repertoires in COVID-19. Assay used: immunoSEQ multiplex PCR; TCRdb lists only in-frame clones, some missing. The repertoire holds hundreds of thousands of clones, 75% to 90% seen once, with around 1.4% in the top ten. Sequenced sample: peripheral blood. Receptor source: a woman aged 25 to 45 with active or convalescent COVID-19.

The chain carries TRBV2 and TRBJ2-1, with 11 bases that match TRBD2. CDR3 length equals 14 residues. Germline trimming cut 8 bases from V and 4 bases from J; bases unmatched to any gene: 4. Germline-derived CDR1 and CDR2 are SNHLY and FYNNEI. DNA of the CDR3: TGTGCCAGCGAGACTAGCGGGGTTTACAATGAGCAGTTCTTC. Residues: CASETSGVYNEQFF.

The chain carries TRBV10-3 and TRBJ1-1; 7 bases agree with TRBD1. Germline assignment: CDR1 ENHRY and CDR2 SYGVKD. Trimming removed 5 bases from V and 1 base from J; junction bases left unmatched: 4. The CDR3 covers 14 residues. The chain's CDR3 is CAISPGQANTEAFF. The CDR3 nucleotides are TGTGCCATCAGTCCTGGACAGGCGAACACTGAAGCTTTCTTT.

The V call is TRBV25-1, the J call TRBJ2-7; no firm D call. The CDR3 sequence is 13 residues long. CDR1 and CDR2 (germline): MGHDK, SYGVNS. V lost 3 bases to trimming and J lost 3 bases, with 9 bases between them. The CDR3 loop reads CASSEGRDYEQYF. CDR3 DNA sequence: TGTGCCAGCAGTGAGGGCAGAGACTACGAGCAGTACTTC.

This clone has only one observation. This sequence joins TRBV10-1 and TRBJ1-1, with TRBD1 matching over 7 bases. J gave up 5 bases and V 9 bases, and 12 bases lay outside the gene matches. CDR3 length equals 14 residues. Germline CDR1 WNHNN, CDR2 SYGVQD (reference sequence). The CDR3 spells CASSPQGVWTEAFF. DNA for the CDR3: TGCGCCAGTAGTCCGCAGGGGGTTTGGACTGAAGCTTTCTTT.

J is TRBJ2-7 and V is TRBV7-8; D perhaps matches TRBD1 (6 bases). Germline V gives CDR1 SGHVS, CDR2 FQNEAQ. V lost 5 bases and J lost 3, with 17 bases in between. This CDR3 has 15 amino acids. For the CDR3, the DNA is TGTGCCAGCAGCGGGAACAGGGTCGCACGCTACGAGCAGTACTTC. Translating it yields CASSGNRVARYEQYF. The entire variable domain, with the rest obtained from reference TRBV7-8 and TRBJ2-7, is as follows: GAGVSQSPRYKVAKRGQDVALRCDPISGHVSLFWYQQALGQGPEFLTYFQNEAQLDKSGLPSDRFFAERPEGSVSTLKIQRTQQEDSAVYLCASSGNRVARYEQYFGPGTRLTVT.

This clone has only a few counts. This chain links TRBV5-5 with TRBJ1-6; 11 bases match TRBD1. V dropped 4 bases and J dropped 9; count of bases not matched to a gene: 3. Germline V gene sequence: CDR1 SGHKS, CDR2 YYEKEE (reference sequence). The CDR3 length is 14 residues. CDR3 sequence: CASSIGTGGSPLHF. In DNA, the CDR3 is TGTGCCAGCAGCATCGGGACAGGGGGTTCACCCCTCCACTTT. The full variable domain, its missing parts supplied by reference TRBV5-5 and TRBJ1-6, is DAGVTQSPTHLIKTRGQQVTLRCSPISGHKSVSWYQQVLGQGPQFIFQYYEKEERGRGNFPDRFSARQFPNYSSELNVNALLLGDSALYLCASSIGTGGSPLHFGNGTRLTVT.

The chain uses TRBV11-3 and TRBJ2-3, with a weak D call TRBD2 (6 bases). The CDR3 is 14 residues long. Trimming cost V 1 base and J 1 base, with 6 bases left between them. Germline V gives CDR1 SGHNT, CDR2 YENEEA. The CDR3 reads CASSLAGGTDTQYF. CDR3 sequence (DNA): TGTGCCAGCAGCTTAGCGGGGGGCACAGATACGCAGTATTTT.

Comments on this clone: Distinct nucleotide sequences in the sample also encode this CDR3. The chain employs TRBV6-4 and TRBJ2-1, with TRBD1 as a possible D gene (6 bases). The CDR3 contains 14 residues. The germline V gene has CDR1 MRHNA and CDR2 SNTAGT. With 2 bases removed from V and 2 bases from J, the gap between germline ends came to 7 bases. The CDR3 reads CASSDAGAYNEQFF. The CDR3 nucleotides are TGTGCCAGCAGTGACGCAGGGGCCTACAATGAGCAGTTCTTC.

The CDR3 here is CASSADRGLLETQYF. For the CDR3, the DNA is TGTGCCAGTAGTGCCGACAGGGGGCTCTTAGAGACCCAGTACTTC. The genes are TRBV19 and TRBJ2-5, with 10 bases identical to TRBD1. After removal of 5 bases from V and 4 bases from J, the junction contained 7 bases not matched to a gene. Germline CDR1 LNHDA, CDR2 SQIVND (reference sequence). There are 15 residues in the CDR3.

The chain uses TRBV11-2 and TRBJ1-3, with TRBD1 as a possible D gene (6 bases). V was pared by 2 bases and J by 5 bases, with 10 bases between. Germline V gives CDR1 SGHAT, CDR2 FQNNGV. The CDR3 covers 14 residues. The CDR3 region is CASSLLRGRNTIYF. The CDR3 region has the DNA TGTGCCAGCAGCTTACTCAGGGGACGAAACACCATATATTTT.

The rearrangement joins TRBV3-1 (or the pseudogene TRBV3-2) to TRBJ1-1; D is unresolved. The CDR3 sequence is 15 residues long. V was cut by 1 base and J by 5 bases, with 14 bases left in between. Per the germline V gene, CDR1 is LGHDT and CDR2 is YNNKEL (reference sequence). CDR3 coding DNA: TGTGCCAGCAGCCAAGTTGTAGGTCTAGAAACTGAAGCTTTCTTT. Its translation is CASSQVVGLETEAFF.

This clone was recorded once. The chain employs TRBV5-1 and TRBJ2-3; 9 bases match TRBD1. Germline V CDR1 and CDR2: SGHRS, YFSETQ. V was clipped by 4 bases and J by 4 bases; unmatched bases: 7. The CDR3 spans 15 residues. CDR3 nucleotide sequence: TGCGCCAGCAGCCGGGACAGGGAGCTCCCAGATACGCAGTATTTT. Encoded protein: CASSRDRELPDTQYF.

This sequence joins TRBV6-5 and TRBJ1-1; D may be TRBD1 (5 bases). Germline values: CDR1 MNHEY, CDR2 SVGAGI. This CDR3 comprises 16 residues. V was clipped by 2 bases and J by 1 base, with 14 bases between them. This CDR3 reads CASSYLSEGENTEAFF. The CDR3 coding sequence is TGTGCCAGCAGTTACCTATCGGAAGGGGAGAACACTGAAGCTTTCTTT.

This chain uses TRBV5-1 with TRBJ1-1; 7 nucleotides match TRBD1. The V gene's germline CDR1 is SGHRS and CDR2 YFSETQ. The CDR3 consists of 18 residues. V lost 0 bases and J lost 4; bases outside the gene matches: 15. The CDR3 DNA reads TGCGCCAGCAGCTTGGACAGGGGCCCTACCCAAGGGCGCACTGAAGCTTTCTTT. Its protein product is CASSLDRGPTQGRTEAFF.

This clone was seen only a few times. This chain connects TRBV14 to TRBJ2-1; 8 positions agree with TRBD2. CDR3 length equals 16 residues. Germline CDR1 reads SGHDN; CDR2 reads FVKESK. Trimming removed 5 bases from V and 4 bases from J; junction bases left unmatched: 10. The CDR3 region is CASSTLGSGVYNEQFF. CDR3 nucleotide sequence: TGTGCCAGCAGCACCCTCGGTAGCGGGGTTTACAATGAGCAGTTCTTC.

This clone has only one observation. This rearrangement joins TRBV5-4 to TRBJ2-7; D is ambiguous. The CDR3 spans 16 residues. Germline V CDR1 and CDR2: SGHNT, YYREEE (reference sequence). Between the trimmed V and J ends, which lost 4 bases and 1 base, there was a span of 18 bases. The CDR3 region is CASSTSPTERSYEQYF. The DNA of the CDR3 is TGTGCCAGCAGCACATCGCCGACCGAGCGTTCCTACGAGCAGTACTTC. Variable domain in full (rest from reference TRBV5-4 and TRBJ2-7): ETGVTQSPTHLIKTRGQQVTLRCSSQSGHNTVSWYQQALGQGPQFIFQYYREEENGRGNFPPRFSGLQFPNYSSELNVNALELDDSALYLCASSTSPTERSYEQYFGPGTRLTVT.

This clone was counted between two and nine times. The chain couples TRBV10-3 to TRBJ2-2; 15 positions match TRBD2. Germline trimming cut 7 bases from V and 1 base from J; bases unmatched to any gene: 7. This CDR3 comprises 18 residues. Per the germline V gene, CDR1 is ENHRY and CDR2 is SYGVKD. This CDR3 is CAINRPGLAGGNTGELFF. In nucleotides, the CDR3 is TGTGCCATCAACCGTCCGGGACTAGCGGGAGGGAACACCGGGGAGCTGTTTTTT.

This clone came up once. This chain joins TRBV4-1 and TRBJ1-2; D gene uncertain. V lost 4 bases and J lost 8, with 20 bases in between. The V gene's germline CDR1 is MGHRA and CDR2 YSYEKL. This CDR3 has 15 amino acids. In DNA form, the CDR3 reads TGCGCCAGCAGCCCCCCGAGCGTTATAACGAGGGGCTACACCTTC. It is translated as CASSPPSVITRGYTF.

The chain has TRBV10-3 and TRBJ2-1; 8 bases align to TRBD2. CDR1 and CDR2 (germline): ENHRY, SYGVKD. V trimming: 2 bases; J trimming: 9 bases; junction bases outside the gene matches: 6. This CDR3 has 14 amino acids. This chain's CDR3 is CAISEGAGGFEQFF. CDR3 nucleotide sequence: TGTGCCATCAGTGAGGGGGCGGGAGGCTTTGAGCAGTTCTTC.

V usage is TRBV6-1 and J usage is TRBJ1-4; D remains unclear. Germline V CDR1 and CDR2: MNHNS, SASEGT. The CDR3 covers 14 residues. Trimming took 1 base from V and 3 from J, leaving 6 bases between them. CDR3 amino acids: CASSEGQSNEKLFF. The CDR3 region has the DNA TGTGCCAGCAGTGAAGGGCAGTCTAATGAAAAACTGTTTTTT.

The V and J genes are TRBV4-1 and TRBJ2-1; TRBD2 is a possible D gene (7 bases). The CDR3 has 16 residues. Germline lookup yields CDR1 MGHRA and CDR2 YSYEKL. The V gene lost 1 base and the J gene lost 8 bases, with 18 bases spanning the gap. Here the CDR3 DNA reads TGCGCCAGCAGCCAAGGGCCTAGGGGGGGCGTGGATGAGCAGTTCTTC. It yields the protein CASSQGPRGGVDEQFF.

This sequence joins TRBV5-1 and TRBJ2-5; D remains ambiguous. The CDR3 totals 13 residues. Trimming left V 4 bases short and J 4 bases short, with 11 bases between. Germline V gives CDR1 SGHRS, CDR2 YFSETQ. CDR3 in DNA: TGCGCCAGCAGCCCGGGTCAGAGAGAGACCCAGTACTTC. Its protein is CASSPGQRETQYF. Drawing the rest from reference TRBV5-1 and TRBJ2-5, the complete variable domain is KAGVTQTPRYLIKTRGQQVTLSCSPISGHRSVSWYQQTPGQGLQFLFEYFSETQRNKGNFPGRFSGRQFSNSRSEMNVSTLELGDSALYLCASSPGQRETQYFGPGTRLLVL.

The chain couples TRBV30 to TRBJ2-4, with D tentatively TRBD2 (5 bases). Germline values: CDR1 GTSNPN, CDR2 SVGIG (reference sequence). The CDR3 sequence is 14 residues long. V gave up 0 bases and J gave up 6 bases, with 12 bases separating them. The CDR3 DNA is TGTGCCTGGAGTGTAGAGCTCGAGGGAAACATTCAGTACTTC. It translates to CAWSVELEGNIQYF.

This chain joins TRBV6-1 and TRBJ2-1, with 9 bases fitting TRBD2. Germline trimming cut 2 bases from V and 7 bases from J; bases unmatched to any gene: 6. Per the germline V gene, CDR1 is MNHNS and CDR2 is SASEGT. The CDR3 is 15 amino acids. The CDR3 DNA reads as TGTGCCAGCAGTGAATCCAGCGGGGGGCCTAATGAGCAGTTCTTC. This encodes CASSESSGGPNEQFF.

The chain is built from TRBV27 and TRBJ1-4; 8 nucleotides line up with TRBD1. Germline V gene sequence: CDR1 MNHEY, CDR2 SMNVEV (reference sequence). J gave up 3 bases and V 2 bases, and 11 bases lay outside the gene matches. The CDR3 is 18 amino acids. The CDR3 here is CASSLAVDRGFSNEKLFF. The CDR3 DNA is TGTGCCAGCAGTTTAGCGGTCGACAGGGGATTCTCTAATGAAAAACTGTTTTTT.

The count of this clone is one. The chain links TRBV7-9 to TRBJ1-2, with D maybe TRBD1 (5 bases). Trimming left V 7 bases short and J 4 bases short, with 13 bases between. The germline V gene encodes CDR1 SEHNR and CDR2 FQNEAQ (reference sequence). This CDR3 is built from 13 residues. The CDR3 bases are TGTGCCAGCACTGGGGGGACCCTCTATGGCTACACCTTC. The encoded protein is CASTGGTLYGYTF.

The chain carries TRBV2 and TRBJ2-7; no reliable D call. The CDR3 is made up of 14 amino acids. The V gene lost 5 bases and the J gene lost 2 bases, with 13 bases spanning the gap. From germline, CDR1 is SNHLY and CDR2 FYNNEI. CDR3 sequence: CASSKGPVPYEQYF. The CDR3 bases are TGTGCCAGCAGTAAAGGGCCAGTACCCTACGAGCAGTACTTC.

This clone was recorded once. The chain carries TRBV2 and TRBJ1-4, with D maybe TRBD1 (5 bases). Germline CDR1 reads SNHLY; CDR2 reads FYNNEI. The CDR3 extends over 14 amino acids. Deletions cut 8 bases from V and 3 bases from J, with 13 bases between. CDR3 DNA: TGTGCCAGCCGGATCAGGGTGGCTAATGAAAAACTGTTTTTT. Protein sequence: CASRIRVANEKLFF.

The chain is built from TRBV30 and TRBJ1-2; 9 nucleotides match TRBD1. Germline V CDR1 and CDR2: GTSNPN, SVGIG (reference sequence). The CDR3 is 15 residues long. V was clipped by 1 base and J by 4 bases; unmatched bases: 7. The CDR3 DNA reads as TGTGCCTGGAGTGCGCCGGGACAGGGTTCCTATGGCTACACCTTC. It specifies CAWSAPGQGSYGYTF.

The chain employs TRBV5-1 and TRBJ2-7; 8 nucleotides align to TRBD2. Germline V gives CDR1 SGHRS, CDR2 YFSETQ. J lost 2 bases, V lost 0 bases, and 1 base had no gene match. The CDR3 runs 14 residues. The CDR3: CASSLAGRAYEQYF. In DNA form, the CDR3 reads TGCGCCAGCAGCTTGGCCGGGAGGGCCTACGAGCAGTACTTC.